Each of the 5 T cell receptor beta chains below was sequenced from the same sample in a study of blood T cell repertoires in COVID-19. Assay used: immunoSEQ multiplex PCR; TCRdb lists only in-frame clones, some missing. The repertoire has roughly 400,000 clones, around 87% of them found once; the top ten carry 2% to 2.5%. Sequenced sample: peripheral blood. The receptors stem from a woman aged 55-69 years with COVID-19, enrolled during active disease.

The chain uses TRBV3-1 (or the pseudogene TRBV3-2) and TRBJ2-5; the D is unclear. CDR1 and CDR2 from the germline V gene are LGHDT and YNNKEL (reference sequence). This CDR3 has 14 residues. V lost 5 bases, J lost 2 bases, and 12 bases lay in between. CDR3 sequence (DNA): TGTGCCAGCAGCTTTAGCTCCGGGCAAGAGACCCAGTACTTC. Amino acids: CASSFSSGQETQYF.

This chain links TRBV2 with TRBJ1-2; D unclear. The ends were cut back, 5 bases at V and 0 bases at J, with 13 bases in the middle. The CDR3 is 15 amino acids. Germline CDR1 and CDR2: SNHLY and FYNNEI. CDR3 region: CASSLRGMPNYGYTF. The CDR3 nucleotides are TGTGCCAGCAGTCTCCGAGGAATGCCTAACTATGGCTACACCTTC.

This clone has just a few counts. The CDR3 sequence is CASSSGTGGHNEQFF. The DNA of the CDR3 is TGTGCCAGCAGCTCCGGGACAGGTGGGCACAATGAGCAGTTCTTC. The chain joins TRBV7-3 to TRBJ2-1; 8 bases are shared with TRBD1. The junction had 7 bases not matched to a gene; V was cut back by 4 bases and J by 5 bases. The CDR3 loop spans 15 amino acids. Per the germline V gene, CDR1 is SGHTA and CDR2 is FQGTGA.

The chain recombines TRBV4-2 with TRBJ2-7, with D perhaps TRBD1 (5 bases). Germline assignment: CDR1 LGHNA and CDR2 YNFKEQ. The ends were cut back, 1 base at V and 0 bases at J, with 10 bases in the middle. This CDR3 has 15 amino acids. CDR3 sequence: CASSQGGGYSYEQYF. The DNA of the CDR3 is TGTGCCAGCAGCCAAGGGGGCGGTTACTCCTACGAGCAGTACTTC.

The genes are TRBV3-1 (or the pseudogene TRBV3-2) and TRBJ2-1; TRBD2 matches 10 bases. CDR3 length: 15 residues. Losses at the gene ends were 7 bases for V and 6 bases for J; bases not matched to a gene: 9. Per germline, CDR1 LGHDT and CDR2 YNNKEL (reference sequence). CDR3 sequence reads: CASTRAGGPSNEQFF. DNA for the CDR3: TGTGCCAGCACCCGAGCGGGGGGGCCTTCCAATGAGCAGTTCTTC.